The rows below give T cell receptor beta chains drawn from one sample of a study of T cell repertoires in cytomegalovirus infection. Each CDR3 protein gets one entry after TCRdb re-called the reads with MiXCR. The sample lists about 260,000 distinct CDR3 sequences; roughly 15% were seen once. Sequencing input: PBMCs. The source of these receptors is a human donor in good health (CMV status not recorded). Some clones in this sample may be carry-over from other donors' samples. CDR3s include the opening cysteine and the closing phenylalanine or tryptophan. A D gene is named only where the DNA matches it firmly. Where a row states a size, it is once, few, many or the class of an expanded clone; other rows omit it.

v_call,clone_size,j_call,d_call,cdr3_aa,cdr3_nt
TRBV20-1,few,TRBJ2-3,TRBD2,CSAFSGLAGGADTQYF,TGCAGTGCTTTCTCCGGACTAGCGGGGGGCGCAGATACGCAGTATTTT
TRBV7-2,many,TRBJ1-2,.,CASRAGTLNYGYTF,TGTGCCAGCAGGGCCGGGACCTTAAACTATGGCTACACCTTC
TRBV5-6,.,TRBJ2-1,TRBD2,CASSFWRTSRNDNEQFF,TGTGCCAGCAGCTTCTGGCGGACTAGCAGGAATGACAATGAGCAGTTCTTC
TRBV6-5,.,TRBJ1-5,.,CASSYSGQGINQPQHF,TGTGCCAGCAGTTACTCGGGGCAGGGAATCAATCAGCCCCAGCATTTT
TRBV7-2,.,TRBJ1-1,.,CTRSLIGDGEAFF,TGTACCAGAAGCCTGATCGGGGACGGTGAAGCTTTCTTT
TRBV20-1,few,TRBJ2-3,.,CSASRPGSFSDTQYF,TGCAGTGCTAGTCGCCCGGGTTCTTTTTCAGATACGCAGTATTTT
TRBV2,.,TRBJ2-1,TRBD2,CASRGVGGRVGEQFF,TGTGCCAGCAGGGGAGTGGGAGGGAGGGTTGGTGAGCAGTTCTTC
TRBV6-2/TRBV6-3,.,TRBJ2-3,.,CASSYFKRGADTQYF,TGTGCCAGCAGTTACTTTAAGAGAGGAGCAGATACGCAGTATTTT
TRBV20-1,.,TRBJ2-4,.,CSARDRSGLNIQYF,TGCAGTGCTAGAGATCGATCCGGGCTAAACATTCAGTACTTC
TRBV12-3/TRBV12-4,.,TRBJ2-2,.,CASSFRGNTGELFF,TGTGCCAGCAGTTTTCGGGGAAACACCGGGGAGCTGTTTTTT
TRBV29-1,few,TRBJ2-5,.,CSVWLPEETQYF,TGCAGCGTTTGGCTCCCGGAGGAGACCCAGTACTTC
TRBV5-4,.,TRBJ2-7,.,CASSFGPGVVSYF,TGTGCCAGCAGCTTTGGGCCAGGGGTGGTTTCGTACTTC
TRBV19,few,TRBJ1-1,.,CASSRRTVDKNTEAFF,TGTGCCAGTAGTAGGCGGACGGTAGATAAGAACACTGAAGCTTTCTTT
TRBV7-2,many,TRBJ2-3,.,CASSSAGGTDTQYF,TGTGCCAGCAGCTCAGCGGGCGGCACAGATACGCAGTATTTT
TRBV7-2,many,TRBJ2-5,TRBD2,CASSKGLAVQETQYF,TGTGCCAGCAGCAAGGGACTAGCGGTACAAGAGACCCAGTACTTC
TRBV7-8,many,TRBJ1-5,.,CASSAARQVSNQPQHF,TGTGCCAGCAGCGCCGCCCGACAGGTTAGCAATCAGCCCCAGCATTTT
TRBV12-3/TRBV12-4,many,TRBJ2-2,.,CASSYIPLRVLGGRGPGELFF,TGTGCCAGCAGTTATATCCCCCTCCGCGTCCTGGGGGGCCGGGGCCCCGGGGAGCTGTTTTTT
TRBV6-5,few,TRBJ2-3,.,CASSRQAGDTQYF,TGTGCCAGCAGTCGACAGGCGGGAGATACGCAGTATTTT
TRBV28,few,TRBJ2-5,TRBD1,CASSRSRGQETQYF,TGTGCCAGCAGTCGATCCAGGGGGCAAGAGACCCAGTACTTC
TRBV2,few,TRBJ1-5,TRBD1,CASVSDGTGNQPQHF,TGTGCCAGCGTTTCCGACGGGACAGGGAATCAGCCCCAGCATTTT
TRBV29-1,.,TRBJ2-7,TRBD1,CSVAGTGTSEQYF,TGCAGCGTGGCCGGGACAGGGACGAGCGAGCAGTACTTC
TRBV28,many,TRBJ2-7,.,CASTRYSDPTYEQYF,TGTGCCAGCACCCGGTATTCGGATCCGACTTACGAGCAGTACTTC
TRBV7-9,once,TRBJ2-1,TRBD1,CASSLVFGTGGVDNEQFF,TGTGCCAGCAGCTTAGTTTTCGGGACAGGGGGCGTCGACAATGAGCAGTTCTTC
TRBV6-6,once,TRBJ2-7,TRBD1,CASRGWDRGDEQYF,TGTGCCAGCAGGGGATGGGACAGGGGCGACGAGCAGTACTTC
TRBV29-1,.,TRBJ2-1,.,CSVQGAIYEQFF,TGCAGCGTCCAAGGGGCTATCTATGAGCAGTTCTTC
TRBV7-3,many,TRBJ2-1,TRBD2,CASSSTSLSEQFF,TGTGCCAGCAGCTCGACTAGCTTAAGTGAGCAGTTCTTC
TRBV14,.,TRBJ2-7,.,CARDNAYEQYF,TGTGCCAGGGACAACGCCTACGAGCAGTACTTC
TRBV6-2/TRBV6-3,many,TRBJ1-5,.,CASSYGRGDSNQPQHF,TGTGCCAGCAGTTACGGCAGGGGTGATTCAAATCAGCCCCAGCATTTT
TRBV7-3,many,TRBJ1-1,.,CASSQKRGFEAFF,TGTGCCAGCAGCCAGAAACGGGGTTTTGAAGCTTTCTTT
TRBV20-1,many,TRBJ2-3,.,CSAPGGDGSTDTQYF,TGCAGTGCCCCGGGTGGGGACGGGAGCACAGATACGCAGTATTTT
TRBV6-2/TRBV6-3,.,TRBJ2-1,.,CASSYSPYIYNERFF,TGTGCCAGCAGTTACTCCCCATATATCTACAATGAGCGGTTCTTC
TRBV7-6,many,TRBJ1-1,.,CASSLNWNTEAFF,TGTGCCAGCAGCCTAAACTGGAACACTGAAGCTTTCTTT
TRBV7-9,.,TRBJ1-4,TRBD1,CASSPRGGTDEKLFF,TGTGCCAGCAGCCCACGAGGAGGGACAGATGAAAAACTGTTTTTT
TRBV7-8,many,TRBJ1-5,.,CASSLETGRGNHDQPQHF,TGTGCCAGCAGCTTAGAGACGGGTCGGGGGAACCATGATCAGCCCCAGCATTTT
TRBV4-2,few,TRBJ2-2,TRBD2,CASSPVLAGGPGELFF,TGTGCCAGCAGCCCCGTCCTGGCGGGAGGTCCCGGGGAGCTGTTTTTT
TRBV2,few,TRBJ2-5,TRBD2,CASRPFSGGEETQYF,TGTGCCAGCAGACCCTTTAGCGGGGGGGAAGAGACCCAGTACTTC
TRBV11-2,many,TRBJ1-2,.,CASSSLAGGEIYGYTF,TGTGCCAGCAGCTCCCTCGCGGGGGGCGAAATCTATGGCTACACCTTC
TRBV7-2,many,TRBJ2-7,.,CASSRAGSSYEQYF,TGTGCCAGCAGCCGGGCGGGGAGCTCCTACGAGCAGTACTTC
TRBV29-1,few,TRBJ2-2,.,CSVGRASGELFF,TGCAGCGTGGGGAGAGCGTCCGGGGAGCTGTTTTTT
TRBV20-1,.,TRBJ2-4,.,CSARDRIAKNIQYF,TGCAGTGCTAGAGACAGGATAGCCAAAAACATTCAGTACTTC
TRBV20-1,few,TRBJ2-6,.,CSAVSVSGANVLTF,TGCAGTGCTGTATCAGTGTCCGGGGCCAACGTCCTGACTTTC
TRBV7-9,many,TRBJ1-5,.,CALHQPQHF,TGTGCCCTCCATCAGCCCCAGCATTTT
TRBV28,.,TRBJ1-2,TRBD1,CASNGGRGPEYGYTF,TGTGCCAGCAACGGGGGCAGGGGGCCGGAATATGGCTACACCTTC
TRBV5-5,few,TRBJ2-7,.,CASSPAAVLAYEQYF,TGTGCCAGCAGCCCCGCGGCGGTCTTGGCCTACGAGCAGTACTTC
TRBV20-1,few,TRBJ1-1,.,CSARPRQGKNTEAFF,TGCAGTGCTAGACCCAGGCAGGGGAAGAACACTGAAGCTTTCTTT
TRBV25-1,.,TRBJ1-5,.,CASSELGNQPQHF,TGTGCCAGCAGTGAACTCGGCAATCAGCCCCAGCATTTT
TRBV20-1,few,TRBJ2-2,TRBD1,CSGWTGTGELFF,TGCAGTGGCTGGACAGGCACCGGGGAGCTGTTTTTT
TRBV6-6,few,TRBJ1-1,TRBD1,CASSYPQGMNTEAFF,TGTGCCAGCAGTTACCCACAGGGGATGAACACTGAAGCTTTCTTT
TRBV29-1,few,TRBJ2-7,TRBD1,CSVDRGQGGEQYF,TGCAGCGTTGATAGGGGACAGGGTGGCGAGCAGTACTTC
TRBV5-1,many,TRBJ2-1,TRBD2,CASSFLLSSGGLNEQFF,TGCGCCAGCAGCTTCCTGTTGAGTAGCGGGGGACTCAATGAGCAGTTCTTC
TRBV7-2,many,TRBJ2-4,TRBD2,CASSRGGTATSGRAANIQYF,TGTGCCAGCAGCCGAGGGGGGACAGCGACTAGCGGGAGGGCTGCGAACATTCAGTACTTC
TRBV7-3,few,TRBJ2-7,.,CASSLQDRSYEQYF,TGTGCCAGCAGCTTACAGGACAGATCCTACGAGCAGTACTTC
TRBV7-9,many,TRBJ2-3,.,CASSLTGGGGQEDTQYF,TGTGCCAGCAGCCTCACTGGGGGCGGAGGGCAAGAGGATACGCAGTATTTT
TRBV7-2,many,TRBJ2-7,TRBD1,CASSPGTGGEQYF,TGTGCCAGCAGCCCCGGGACAGGGGGCGAGCAGTACTTC
TRBV20-1,.,TRBJ1-6,TRBD1,CSARELQGAINSPLHF,TGCAGTGCTAGGGAGCTACAGGGGGCGATTAATTCACCCCTCCACTTT